The present entry profiles one TCR beta chain with its context. This specimen belongs to a study of blood T cell repertoires in COVID-19. For the study at large: Some COVID-19 samples were acute and others convalescent; all came from the United States, Italy and Spain. PBMCs, B-cell-depleted T cells, or T cells provided the cDNA or gDNA that made up the material.

Germline V gene lookup returns CDR1 SQVTM and CDR2 ANQGSEA. Trimming removed 5 bases at V and 1 base at J, with 11 bases between. This CDR3 has 13 residues. Seattle enrolled patients during active infection and tracked them longitudinally. As handled by the study authors: How many nucleated cells were present was estimated from reference gene primer amplification. Profiling relied on immunoSEQ multiplex PCR, and the TCRdb table lists in-frame clones only, not all of them. That table is the source of V, J and clone size, and D and trimming were worked out from the DNA. Of 95,000 to 120,000 clones detected, 75% to 90% appear once; the ten largest clones hold approximately 5.1%.

The chain has TRBV29-1 and TRBJ1-1; the D gene is possibly TRBD1 (6 bases). The sequence came from a woman aged 55-69 years with COVID-19, enrolled during active disease. The sequenced material came from peripheral blood. The CDR3 DNA is TGCAGCGTTTTGGTACAGGGGAACACTGAAGCTTTCTTT. Its protein is CSVLVQGNTEAFF.